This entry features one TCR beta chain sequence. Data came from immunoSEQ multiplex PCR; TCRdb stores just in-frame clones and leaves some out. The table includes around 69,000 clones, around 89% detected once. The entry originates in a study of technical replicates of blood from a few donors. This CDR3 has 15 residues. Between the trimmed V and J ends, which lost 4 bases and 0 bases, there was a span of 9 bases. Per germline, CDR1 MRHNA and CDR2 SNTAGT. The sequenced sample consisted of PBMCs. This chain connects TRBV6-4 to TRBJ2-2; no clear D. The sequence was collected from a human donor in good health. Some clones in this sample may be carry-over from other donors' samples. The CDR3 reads CASSVLPSNTGELFF. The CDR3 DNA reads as TGTGCCAGCAGTGTACTACCCTCGAACACCGGGGAGCTGTTTTTT.